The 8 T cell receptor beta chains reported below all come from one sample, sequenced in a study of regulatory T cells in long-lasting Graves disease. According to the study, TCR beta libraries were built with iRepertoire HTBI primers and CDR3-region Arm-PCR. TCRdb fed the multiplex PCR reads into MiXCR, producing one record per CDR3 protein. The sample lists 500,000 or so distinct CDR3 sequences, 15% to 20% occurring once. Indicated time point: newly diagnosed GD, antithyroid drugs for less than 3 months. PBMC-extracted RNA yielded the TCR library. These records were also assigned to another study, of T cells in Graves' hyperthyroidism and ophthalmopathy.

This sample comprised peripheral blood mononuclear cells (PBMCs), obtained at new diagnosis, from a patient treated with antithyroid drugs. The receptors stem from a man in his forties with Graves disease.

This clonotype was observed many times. CDR3 amino acids: CASSTRLAGSVDEQFF. CDR3 sequence (DNA): TGTGCCAGCAGTACCAGACTAGCGGGGAGCGTCGATGAGCAGTTCTTC. The J gene is TRBJ2-1, the V gene TRBV28; 11 bases are shared with TRBD2. Trimming removed 5 bases from V and 8 bases from J; junction bases left unmatched: 11. The CDR3 totals 16 residues. Germline V gene lookup returns CDR1 MDHEN and CDR2 SYDVKM.

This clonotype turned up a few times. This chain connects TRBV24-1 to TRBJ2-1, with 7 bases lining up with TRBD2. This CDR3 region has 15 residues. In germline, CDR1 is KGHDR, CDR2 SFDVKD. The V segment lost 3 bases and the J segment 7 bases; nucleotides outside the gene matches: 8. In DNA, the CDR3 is TGTGCCACCAGTGATCAAGGCGGGAGATCTAATGAGCAGTTCTTC. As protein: CATSDQGGRSNEQFF.

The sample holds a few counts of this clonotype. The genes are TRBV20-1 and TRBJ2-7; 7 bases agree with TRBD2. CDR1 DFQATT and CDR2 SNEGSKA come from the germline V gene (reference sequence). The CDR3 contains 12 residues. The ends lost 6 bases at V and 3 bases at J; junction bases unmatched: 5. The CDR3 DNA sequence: TGCAGTGCCCCCGGGACTAACTACGAGCAGTACTTC. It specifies CSAPGTNYEQYF.

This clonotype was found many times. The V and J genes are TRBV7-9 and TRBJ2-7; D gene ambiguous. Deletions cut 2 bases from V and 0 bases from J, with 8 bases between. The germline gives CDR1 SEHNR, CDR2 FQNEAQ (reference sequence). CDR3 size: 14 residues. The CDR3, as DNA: TGTGCCAGCAGCTTAAGTTCCTCCTCCTACGAGCAGTACTTC. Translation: CASSLSSSSYEQYF.

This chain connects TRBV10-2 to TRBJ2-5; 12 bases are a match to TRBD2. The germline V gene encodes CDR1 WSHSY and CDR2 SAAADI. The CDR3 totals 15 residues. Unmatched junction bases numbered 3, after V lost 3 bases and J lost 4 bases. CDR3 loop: CASSEMGLAGETQYF. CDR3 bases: TGCGCCAGCAGTGAAATGGGACTAGCGGGAGAGACCCAGTACTTC.

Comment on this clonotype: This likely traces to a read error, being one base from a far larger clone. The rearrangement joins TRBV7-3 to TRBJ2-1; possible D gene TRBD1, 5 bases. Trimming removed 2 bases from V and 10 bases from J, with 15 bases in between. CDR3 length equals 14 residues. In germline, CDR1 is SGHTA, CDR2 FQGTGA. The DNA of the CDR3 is TGTGCCAGCAGCTTAGGTAGGGGAAACTACGAGCAGTTCTTC. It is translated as CASSLGRGNYEQFF.

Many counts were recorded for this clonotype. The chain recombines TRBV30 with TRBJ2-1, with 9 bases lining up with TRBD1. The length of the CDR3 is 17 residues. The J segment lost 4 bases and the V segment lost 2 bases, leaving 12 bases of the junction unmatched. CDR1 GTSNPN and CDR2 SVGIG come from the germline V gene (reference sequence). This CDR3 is CAWSPPDRGLSYNEQFF. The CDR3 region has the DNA TGTGCCTGGAGTCCTCCGGACAGGGGATTGTCGTACAATGAGCAGTTCTTC.

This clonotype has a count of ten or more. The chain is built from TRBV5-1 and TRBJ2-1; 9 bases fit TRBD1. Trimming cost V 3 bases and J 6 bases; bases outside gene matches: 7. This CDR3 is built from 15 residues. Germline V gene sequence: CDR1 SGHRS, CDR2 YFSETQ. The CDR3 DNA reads TGCGCCAGCAGCTCGACCGGGACAGGGTTCAATGAGCAGTTCTTC. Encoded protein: CASSSTGTGFNEQFF.